The 17 T cell receptor beta chains reported below all come from one sample, sequenced in a study of CD8 T cells in Susac syndrome. Random hexamers primed reverse transcription of about 0.45 to 1 ug RNA. MiXCR was run by TCRdb on the immunoSEQ multiplex PCR reads, yielding one entry per CDR3 protein. The table shows 150,000 to 200,000 distinct CDR3 sequences, with around 95% occurring only once. Sequencing was carried out using CD4+ T cells from PBMCs. The receptor source for this set is a human donor with Susac syndrome.

Concerning this clonotype itself: At one boundary the junction diverges from the germline segment, which might be a read error. The genes are TRBV12-3 or TRBV12-4 and TRBJ1-2; no firm D call. The CDR3 loop spans 12 amino acids. The CDR3 DNA sequence: TGTGCCAGCAGTTTATCGGGATCGGGCGGCCACTTC. This sequence encodes CASSLSGSGGHF.

V and J are TRBV6-6 and TRBJ1-6; 7 bases map to TRBD1. V gave up 6 bases and J gave up 9 bases; unmatched junction bases: 8. Germline loops: CDR1 MNHNY, CDR2 SVGAGI (reference sequence). The CDR3 spans 14 residues. The CDR3 loop is CASSPGTDSSPLHF. The CDR3 DNA reads as TGTGCCAGCAGCCCCGGGACAGATTCTTCACCCCTCCACTTT.

The V and J genes are TRBV29-1 and TRBJ2-1, with D unresolved. V was clipped by 0 bases and J by 2 bases, with 5 bases between them. The germline V gene encodes CDR1 SQVTM and CDR2 ANQGSEA. CDR3 length: 13 amino acids. The CDR3 loop is CSVEDKAYNEQFF. CDR3 nucleotide sequence: TGCAGCGTTGAAGATAAGGCCTACAATGAGCAGTTCTTC.

The chain is built from TRBV9 and TRBJ1-2; D ambiguous. This CDR3 is built from 16 residues. The ends were cut back, 0 bases at V and 2 bases at J, with 14 bases in the middle. Per the germline V gene, CDR1 is SGDLS and CDR2 is YYNGEE. The CDR3 nucleotides are TGTGCCAGCAGCGTAGGGCCCACCCGGGGAAACTATGGCTACACCTTC. Its protein product is CASSVGPTRGNYGYTF.

The CDR3 sequence is CASSRSPGELFF. The CDR3 nucleotides read TGTGCCAGCAGCCGTTCCCCCGGGGAGCTGTTTTTT. The chain recombines TRBV6-5 with TRBJ2-2; no definite D call. With 6 bases removed from V and 6 bases from J, the gap between germline ends came to 8 bases. This CDR3 contains 12 residues. CDR1 is MNHEY and CDR2 is SVGAGI in the germline V gene.

This chain links TRBV5-1 with TRBJ1-3; D not certain. Trimming shortened V by 0 bases and J by 2 bases, and 12 bases separated the two germline ends. This CDR3 has 16 amino acids. The germline V gene encodes CDR1 SGHRS and CDR2 YFSETQ. Here the CDR3 DNA reads TGCGCCAGCAGCTTGGCTGGGCCTTTAGCTGGAAACACCATATATTTT. This codes for CASSLAGPLAGNTIYF.

This clonotype occurred a few times. The V gene is TRBV20-1, the J gene TRBJ2-1; D is uncertain. Germline CDR1 is DFQATT and CDR2 is SNEGSKA (reference sequence). V shed 3 bases and J shed 4 bases, with 1 base lying between them. There are 10 residues in the CDR3. This CDR3 reads CSARYNEQFF. CDR3 DNA: TGCAGTGCTAGGTACAATGAGCAGTTCTTC.

The rearrangement joins TRBV20-1 to TRBJ1-1, with D unresolved. This CDR3 has 14 residues. Trimming cost V 1 base and J 0 bases, with 9 bases left between them. CDR1 and CDR2 (germline): DFQATT, SNEGSKA (reference sequence). CDR3 nucleotides: TGCAGTGCTAGAGGAGGCAGACTGAACACTGAAGCTTTCTTT. This codes for CSARGGRLNTEAFF.

The CDR3 region has the DNA TGTGCCAGCAGCTTATACCGGACTAGCGGAAGCACAGATACGCAGTATTTT. This sequence encodes CASSLYRTSGSTDTQYF. V usage is TRBV11-2 and J usage is TRBJ2-3; 10 bases agree with TRBD2. The CDR3 has 17 residues. Germline V gene lookup returns CDR1 SGHAT and CDR2 FQNNGV. The trim removed 2 bases at V and 0 bases at J, leaving 5 bases unmatched.

The chain carries TRBV19 and TRBJ2-1; D could derive from TRBD1 or TRBD2 (5 bases each). V lost 5 bases and J 9 bases, leaving 17 bases between the germline ends. Looked up from germline, CDR1 is LNHDA and CDR2 is SQIVND (reference sequence). This CDR3 is built from 14 residues. In nucleotides, the CDR3 is TGTGCCAGTAGTTCCCCAACTAGAAGGGGTGAGCAGTTCTTC. Encoded protein: CASSSPTRRGEQFF.

CDR3 residues: CASTVLGTGQSPLHF. In nucleotides, the CDR3 is TGTGCCAGCACTGTACTCGGGACAGGGCAGTCACCCCTCCACTTT. This chain uses TRBV6-5 with TRBJ1-6, with TRBD1 matching over 9 bases. V gave up 7 bases and J gave up 10 bases; unmatched junction bases: 11. Germline loops: CDR1 MNHEY, CDR2 SVGAGI. There are 15 residues in the CDR3.

The rearrangement links TRBV6-5 to TRBJ1-1; the D is unclear. Trimming removed 0 bases at V and 0 bases at J, with 14 bases between. The germline V gene has CDR1 MNHEY and CDR2 SVGAGI. This CDR3 spans 17 amino acids. The CDR3 loop reads CASSYSKYPALNTEAFF. CDR3 sequence (DNA): TGTGCCAGCAGTTACTCGAAATATCCAGCTTTGAACACTGAAGCTTTCTTT.

This chain uses TRBV6-2 or TRBV6-3 with TRBJ2-2; 7 nucleotides match TRBD1. Germline assignment: CDR1 MNHEY and CDR2 SVGEGT. V was pared by 6 bases and J by 6 bases, with 10 bases of the junction left unmatched. CDR3 length equals 15 residues. The CDR3 sequence: CASRAGGSWSGELFF. The CDR3 nucleotides read TGTGCCAGCAGAGCAGGGGGATCATGGTCCGGGGAGCTGTTTTTT.

The gene calls are TRBV11-2 and TRBJ1-4, with D hard to call. CDR1 is SGHAT, CDR2 FQNNGV, per germline. V was cut by 5 bases and J by 4 bases, with 17 bases left in between. The CDR3 consists of 16 residues. The CDR3 coding sequence is TGTGCCAGCAGCGCCCGACGGACTGGAATTAATGAAAAACTGTTTTTT. Translating gives CASSARRTGINEKLFF.

J is TRBJ2-3 and V is TRBV3-1; no reliable D call. V lost 0 bases and J lost 1, with 5 bases in between. The germline V gene encodes CDR1 LGHDT and CDR2 YNNKEL (reference sequence). This CDR3 has 14 residues. DNA of the CDR3: TGTGCCAGCAGCCAAGAGGTTCGCACAGATACGCAGTATTTT. This translates into CASSQEVRTDTQYF.

The chain has TRBV14 and TRBJ2-3; D perhaps matches TRBD1 (6 bases). V lost 1 base, J lost 1 base, and 6 bases lay in between. Germline CDR1 reads SGHDN; CDR2 reads FVKESK. CDR3 size: 14 residues. Here the CDR3 reads CASSQAGGTDTQYF. CDR3 bases: TGTGCCAGCAGCCAAGCAGGGGGCACAGATACGCAGTATTTT.

The genes are TRBV7-3 and TRBJ2-5; no clear D gene. The germline V gene encodes CDR1 SGHTA and CDR2 FQGTGA. The ends were cut back, 3 bases at V and 5 bases at J, with 10 bases in the middle. The CDR3 is 13 residues long. The CDR3 loop is CASSFAFAETQYF. Here the CDR3 DNA reads TGTGCCAGCAGCTTCGCGTTTGCGGAGACCCAGTACTTC.